The next 28 T cell receptor beta chains were all read from a single sample in a study of Ad26.COV2.S vaccination and SARS-CoV-2 variants. Assay: immunoSEQ multiplex PCR; the TCRdb copy retains only in-frame clones and omits some. The sample includes over 85,000 clones, less than 85% of them seen just once. The sample in question was peripheral blood, obtained after recovery from COVID-19. These receptors originate from a human donor who had recovered from COVID-19.

This chain connects TRBV29-1 to TRBJ1-1; D not resolved. The germline V gene has CDR1 SQVTM and CDR2 ANQGSEA. Trimming stripped 5 bases from V and 5 bases from J, with 12 bases between. The CDR3 has 12 residues. The CDR3, as DNA: TGCAGCGTTTCAGGCCCGGGGACTGAAGCTTTCTTT. It codes for CSVSGPGTEAFF.

This clone was observed a few times. This chain uses TRBV19 with TRBJ2-5; D possibly corresponds to TRBD2 (6 bases). V lost 3 bases to trimming and J lost 2 bases, with 10 bases between them. Germline V gene data show CDR1 as LNHDA and CDR2 as SQIVND (reference sequence). The CDR3 has 14 residues. CDR3 amino acids: CASSIQGLQETQYF. DNA for the CDR3: TGTGCCAGTAGTATTCAGGGACTTCAAGAGACCCAGTACTTC.

This clone was picked up a small number of times. The V and J genes are TRBV1 and TRBJ2-3. TRBV1 is a pseudogene locus. This CDR3 is 19 amino acids long. The CDR3 coding sequence is TGCACCAGCAGCCAAGATCCTCGGGACCCAAGACATGGCACAGATACGCAGTATTTT. Encoded protein: CTSSQDPRDPRHGTDTQYF.

This chain uses TRBV30 with TRBJ1-4, with D tentatively TRBD1 (5 bases). This CDR3 contains 13 residues. The V end was cut by 4 bases, the J end by 8 bases, with 14 bases between. CDR1 GTSNPN and CDR2 SVGIG come from the germline V gene (reference sequence). The CDR3 coding sequence is TGTGCCTGGACCGGGACGGCGGGAGAAAAACTGTTTTTT. Its translation is CAWTGTAGEKLFF.

This clone was counted once. This chain joins TRBV7-2 and TRBJ1-1, with D uncertain. The V gene's germline CDR1 is SGHTA and CDR2 FQGNSA. This CDR3 is 13 amino acids long. Trimming took 4 bases from V and 5 from J, leaving 11 bases between them. CDR3 coding DNA: TGTGCCAGCAGCTCGGTACGAGGGACTGAAGCTTTCTTT. Translation: CASSSVRGTEAFF.

The V call is TRBV5-6, the J call TRBJ2-4; D unresolved. In germline, CDR1 is SGHDT, CDR2 YYEEEE. This CDR3 region has 14 residues. V gave up 2 bases and J gave up 0 bases, with 6 bases separating them. Here the CDR3 DNA reads TGTGCCAGCAGCTTAGCTGTAGCCAAAAACATTCAGTACTTC. Amino acid sequence: CASSLAVAKNIQYF.

This clone occurred once. V usage is TRBV10-3 and J usage is TRBJ1-5; D call uncertain. Trimming removed 6 bases from V and 5 bases from J, with 11 bases in between. The CDR3 is 13 amino acids. Germline V gene lookup returns CDR1 ENHRY and CDR2 SYGVKD. CDR3 in amino acids: CAISGEEDQPQHF. CDR3 in DNA: TGTGCCATCAGCGGGGAGGAGGATCAGCCCCAGCATTTT.

The sample holds a few counts of this clone. The genes are TRBV28 and TRBJ2-3; D is possibly TRBD2 (5 bases). The CDR3 spans 15 residues. CDR1 is MDHEN and CDR2 is SYDVKM in the germline V gene. The germline V and J ends were trimmed by 5 bases and 5 bases, with 17 bases remaining between them. CDR3 in amino acids: CASSTGILLQDTQYF. The DNA for the CDR3 is TGTGCCAGCAGTACCGGGATCCTTCTCCAAGATACGCAGTATTTT.

The chain links TRBV18 to TRBJ1-2; D is perhaps TRBD1 (6 bases). Per the germline V gene, CDR1 is KGHSH and CDR2 is LQKENI. The V end was cut by 3 bases, the J end by 6 bases, with 14 bases between. The CDR3 runs to 14 residues. The CDR3 here is CASSPRTASNGYTF. The CDR3 region has the DNA TGTGCCAGCTCACCGAGGACAGCCTCGAATGGCTACACCTTC.

The chain carries TRBV7-9 and TRBJ2-1; D possibly corresponds to TRBD2 (5 bases). CDR1 is SEHNR and CDR2 is FQNEAQ in the germline V gene (reference sequence). This CDR3 has 12 residues. The V end was cut by 10 bases, the J end by 5 bases, with 12 bases between. CDR3 coding DNA: TGTGCCAAAACGGACTCTGACAATGAGCAGTTCTTC. It translates to CAKTDSDNEQFF.

The CDR3 DNA is TGTGCCAGCAGCCCCGGTAGGAAAACGGATGGCTACACCTTC. Amino acid sequence: CASSPGRKTDGYTF. The genes are TRBV3-1 (or the pseudogene TRBV3-2) and TRBJ1-2; D is unclear. The CDR3 length is 14 residues. Trimming left V 4 bases short and J 6 bases short, with 15 bases between. Germline CDR1 and CDR2: LGHDT and YNNKEL (reference sequence).

V gene TRBV6-2 or TRBV6-3 combines with J gene TRBJ2-1; 7 positions agree with TRBD1. V was clipped by 2 bases and J by 5 bases; unmatched bases: 12. Looked up from germline, CDR1 is MNHEY and CDR2 is SVGEGT. CDR3 length: 17 amino acids. CDR3 in DNA: TGTGCCAGCAGTTACGGCGGGTCCGGGACAGCTAACAATGAGCAGTTCTTC. Translation: CASSYGGSGTANNEQFF.

The chain links TRBV2 to TRBJ1-1; D not resolved. The CDR3 sequence is 13 residues long. CDR1 is SNHLY and CDR2 is FYNNEI in the germline V gene. V was trimmed by 2 bases and J by 0 bases, leaving 4 bases between them. CDR3 bases: TGTGCCAGCAGTGAAACGGTGAACACTGAAGCTTTCTTT. This encodes CASSETVNTEAFF.

The chain joins TRBV6-5 to TRBJ1-1, with D hard to call. This CDR3 comprises 13 residues. The germline V gene encodes CDR1 MNHEY and CDR2 SVGAGI. V gave up 7 bases and J gave up 6 bases, with 15 bases separating them. CDR3 region: CASMDRRAAEAFF. The CDR3 DNA reads as TGTGCCAGCATGGATCGACGGGCGGCTGAAGCTTTCTTT.

This rearrangement joins TRBV5-4 to TRBJ1-1; unclear D gene. Germline values: CDR1 SGHNT, CDR2 YYREEE (reference sequence). The CDR3 sequence is 13 residues long. Trimming pared 0 bases from V and 2 bases from J, leaving 5 bases between. The CDR3 DNA follows: TGTGCCAGCAGCTTGGCGGGTAACACTGAAGCTTTCTTT. This gives the protein CASSLAGNTEAFF. Supplemented by reference TRBV5-4 and TRBJ1-1, the full variable domain reads ETGVTQSPTHLIKTRGQQVTLRCSSQSGHNTVSWYQQALGQGPQFIFQYYREEENGRGNFPPRFSGLQFPNYSSELNVNALELDDSALYLCASSLAGNTEAFFGQGTRLTVV.

This chain joins TRBV10-3 and TRBJ2-1, with a weak D call TRBD1 (6 bases). V shed 8 bases and J shed 4 bases, with 15 bases lying between them. CDR3 length: 14 residues. Germline V gene lookup returns CDR1 ENHRY and CDR2 SYGVKD. In DNA, the CDR3 is TGTGCCATCGGCCAGGGGACATCGTACAATGAGCAGTTCTTC. It translates to CAIGQGTSYNEQFF.

The rearrangement links TRBV29-1 to TRBJ2-2; 8 bases are shared with TRBD1. Germline assignment: CDR1 SQVTM and CDR2 ANQGSEA. There are 16 residues in the CDR3. The V and J ends lost 1 base and 1 base, in that order; junction bases with no gene match: 5. The CDR3 DNA reads TGCAGCGTTGAAGGCTACGGGACAGGGAACACCGGGGAGCTGTTTTTT. This gives the protein CSVEGYGTGNTGELFF.

This chain joins TRBV21-1 and TRBJ1-6. TRBV21-1 constitutes a pseudogene. The CDR3 is made up of 19 amino acids. The CDR3 is CASSKGEGTSPLYNSPLHF. In DNA, the CDR3 is TGTGCCAGCAGCAAAGGAGAGGGGACCTCACCTCTGTATAATTCACCCCTCCACTTT.

The V and J genes are TRBV5-1 and TRBJ2-3; no firm D call. Germline V gene lookup returns CDR1 SGHRS and CDR2 YFSETQ. V was clipped by 0 bases and J by 2 bases, with 13 bases between them. This CDR3 is 16 amino acids long. Here the CDR3 DNA reads TGCGCCAGCAGCTTGGCCGATTCTATCAACACAGATACGCAGTATTTT. Its translation: CASSLADSINTDTQYF.

About this clone: The sample carries other DNA sequences with the same CDR3. The CDR3 nucleotides are TGTGCCAGCAGCTTAGTAGGGGGGGCGGGGGGCTACACCTTC. This translates into CASSLVGGAGGYTF. This chain links TRBV7-2 with TRBJ1-2; a possible D gene is TRBD1 (6 bases). The germline CDR1 and CDR2 sequences are SGHTA and FQGNSA. The V and J ends lost 1 base and 8 bases respectively, with 14 bases between them. The CDR3 consists of 14 residues.

The V call is TRBV10-3, the J call TRBJ2-1; weak D call: TRBD1 (6 bases). The V end was cut by 3 bases, the J end by 8 bases, with 11 bases between. The CDR3 contains 13 residues. Germline V gene sequence: CDR1 ENHRY, CDR2 SYGVKD. This CDR3 is CAISENREYEQFF. The CDR3 DNA follows: TGTGCCATCAGTGAAAACAGGGAGTATGAGCAGTTCTTC.

V and J are TRBV5-1 and TRBJ2-3; 9 nucleotides match TRBD2. Germline values: CDR1 SGHRS, CDR2 YFSETQ. The CDR3 is 16 residues long. With V trimmed by 3 bases and J by 2 bases, 7 bases remained unmatched. The CDR3 nucleotides read TGCGCCAGCAGCTCGGGACTAGCAGCCTCCACAGATACGCAGTATTTT. The encoded protein is CASSSGLAASTDTQYF. Looking up the rest from reference TRBV5-1 and TRBJ2-3 gives the full variable domain: KAGVTQTPRYLIKTRGQQVTLSCSPISGHRSVSWYQQTPGQGLQFLFEYFSETQRNKGNFPGRFSGRQFSNSRSEMNVSTLELGDSALYLCASSSGLAASTDTQYFGPGTRLTVL.

The gene calls are TRBV5-5 and TRBJ2-3, with D perhaps TRBD2 (5 bases). The CDR3 totals 16 residues. Trimming removed 3 bases from V and 0 bases from J, with 14 bases in between. Per germline, CDR1 SGHKS and CDR2 YYEKEE (reference sequence). The CDR3 sequence is CASSWRSSGSTDTQYF. CDR3 coding DNA: TGTGCCAGCAGCTGGAGGTCCAGTGGGAGCACAGATACGCAGTATTTT.

The CDR3 DNA follows: TGTGCCAGCAGCCACGACCCCGGGGGTAGCACAGATACGCAGTATTTT. Amino acid sequence: CASSHDPGGSTDTQYF. The rearrangement uses TRBV5-4 and TRBJ2-3; the D gene is possibly TRBD2 (6 bases). This CDR3 is 16 amino acids long. With 4 bases removed from V and 0 bases from J, the gap between germline ends came to 15 bases. Germline V gene lookup returns CDR1 SGHNT and CDR2 YYREEE (reference sequence).

The chain has TRBV10-1 and TRBJ1-1; D is unresolved. The CDR3 spans 12 residues. The V and J ends lost 5 bases and 2 bases respectively, with 6 bases between them. The germline gives CDR1 WNHNN, CDR2 SYGVQD (reference sequence). The CDR3 sequence is CASSIGNTEAFF. The CDR3 DNA sequence: TGCGCCAGCAGTATCGGAAACACTGAAGCTTTCTTT.

The chain uses TRBV14 and TRBJ2-5; a possible D gene is TRBD1 (6 bases). Trimming removed 4 bases at V and 9 bases at J, with 15 bases between. This CDR3 has 13 amino acids. Germline V gene sequence: CDR1 SGHDN, CDR2 FVKESK. This chain's CDR3 is CASSPGQSLAQYF. CDR3 DNA: TGTGCCAGCAGCCCTGGACAGAGCCTAGCCCAGTACTTC.

CDR3 region: CASSYLGQGSYEQYF. As DNA, the CDR3 is TGTGCCAGCAGTTATCTTGGACAGGGTTCCTACGAGCAGTACTTC. The rearrangement links TRBV6-5 to TRBJ2-7; 8 bases agree with TRBD1. The CDR3 has 15 amino acids. Germline CDR1 reads MNHEY; CDR2 reads SVGAGI. Losses at the gene ends were 3 bases for V and 1 base for J; bases not matched to a gene: 5.

This clone was seen repeatedly, ten times or more. The chain carries TRBV12-1 and TRBJ1-1. TRBV12-1 counts as a pseudogene. The CDR3 contains 13 residues. The CDR3 nucleotides are TGTGCCAGCAGCCGAGGTCGGGGGAAAGGAGCTTTCTTT. It is translated as CASSRGRGKGAFF.